These T cell receptor beta chains were read from a single sample in a study of CD8+CD57+ T cells in acquired aplastic anemia. From the reads, TCRdb called clonotypes with MiXCR, one entry per CDR3 protein. Altogether more than 150,000 distinct CDR3 sequences are present, approximately 48% being singletons, with the ten largest covering 1.8%. Sequencing used sorted CD4+, CD8+, or CD8+CD57+ T cells (not recorded which) from PBMCs. All receptors come from a human donor with aplastic anemia. Both conserved end residues are part of each CDR3. Each record gives: D gene, clone size, V gene, J gene, CDR3 protein, CDR3 DNA. A D gene is named only where the DNA matches it firmly. Size is omitted from some rows. Given values are once, few, many or a class for expanded clones.

-	-	TRBV15	TRBJ2-3	CATTLADTQYF	TGTGCCACCACTTTGGCAGATACGCAGTATTTT
TRBD2	-	TRBV7-3	TRBJ2-1	CASSSGAHAYNEQFF	TGTGCCAGCAGTAGCGGGGCCCACGCCTACAATGAGCAGTTCTTC
-	few	TRBV7-9	TRBJ1-1	CAIDTGNTEAFF	TGTGCCATTGACACGGGAAACACTGAAGCTTTCTTT
-	many	TRBV29-1	TRBJ2-3	CSVPIPDTQYF	TGCAGCGTCCCCATTCCAGATACGCAGTATTTT
-	many	TRBV5-1	TRBJ1-1	CASSLAAGSSGTEAFF	TGCGCCAGCAGCTTGGCGGCAGGGTCTTCGGGCACTGAAGCTTTCTTT
TRBD2	-	TRBV7-8	TRBJ2-1	CASSPAHASWEGQFF	TGTGCCAGCTCACCGGCCCACGCCTCCTGGGAGGGGCAGTTCTTC
TRBD2	-	TRBV5-6	TRBJ2-5	CAGSWGLEQETQYF	TGTGCCGGCAGCTGGGGACTAGAACAAGAGACCCAGTACTTC
TRBD2	-	TRBV7-8	TRBJ2-1	CASSLGTSGGYNEQFF	TGTGCCAGCAGCTTAGGCACTAGCGGGGGATACAATGAGCAGTTCTTC
-	-	TRBV5-6	TRBJ2-1	CASSLVWETLNEQFF	TGTGCCAGCAGCTTGGTGTGGGAAACCCTCAATGAGCAGTTCTTC
-	-	TRBV15	TRBJ1-5	CATLTKGDSNQPQHF	TGTGCCACTTTGACAAAGGGGGATAGCAATCAGCCCCAGCATTTT
TRBD2	few	TRBV24-1	TRBJ2-1	CATSVPGGHEQFF	TGTGCCACCAGTGTACCGGGAGGGCATGAGCAGTTCTTC
-	few	TRBV18	TRBJ2-2	CASSPLPANTGELFF	TGTGCCAGCTCACCATTGCCGGCGAACACCGGGGAGCTGTTTTTT
TRBD2	-	TRBV11-1	TRBJ2-1	CASSLNPLAGLYNEQFF	TGTGCCAGCAGCTTAAACCCTCTAGCGGGGCTATACAATGAGCAGTTCTTC
TRBD1	many	TRBV6-1	TRBJ1-2	CASRTGTGYGYTF	TGTGCCAGCAGGACCGGGACAGGTTATGGCTACACCTTC
-	-	TRBV10-3	TRBJ1-6	CAISRAREGSYNSPLHF	TGTGCCATCAGCCGAGCCAGGGAGGGCTCCTATAATTCACCCCTCCACTTT
TRBD2	many	TRBV5-1	TRBJ2-2	CASSLNGAGGPSGELFF	TGCGCCAGCAGCTTGAATGGAGCGGGAGGGCCCTCCGGGGAGCTGTTTTTT
TRBD2	many	TRBV9	TRBJ2-7	CASTADSWGGEQYF	TGTGCCAGCACGGCGGACTCTTGGGGGGGAGAGCAGTACTTC
TRBD2	-	TRBV12-5	TRBJ2-3	CASGFRRGGLETDTQYF	TGTGCTAGTGGTTTCAGAAGGGGAGGACTAGAGACAGATACGCAGTATTTT
-	many	TRBV20-1	TRBJ2-1	CSAGEEYPGNEQFF	TGCAGTGCTGGGGAGGAGTATCCAGGCAATGAGCAGTTCTTC
-	-	TRBV6-5	TRBJ1-2	CASSYSMQGLHTF	TGTGCCAGCAGTTACTCTATGCAGGGCCTACACACCTTC
TRBD1	-	TRBV7-3	TRBJ2-7	CASSHGTGVNEQYF	TGTGCCAGCAGCCACGGGACAGGGGTGAACGAGCAGTACTTC
-	many	TRBV20-1	TRBJ1-6	CSAWGDESYNSPLHF	TGCAGTGCGTGGGGGGACGAGTCCTATAATTCACCCCTCCACTTT
-	-	TRBV11-2	TRBJ2-2	CASSLDRPLAGQGANTGELFF	TGTGCCAGCAGCTTAGATCGTCCGCTAGCGGGACAGGGTGCGAACACCGGGGAGCTGTTTTTT
-	few	TRBV15	TRBJ1-6	CASRTGNSPLHF	TGTGCCAGCCGGACGGGGAATTCACCCCTCCACTTT
-	many	TRBV2	TRBJ2-7	CASRMDARSSYEQYF	TGTGCCAGCAGGATGGACGCCCGGAGCTCCTACGAGCAGTACTTC
-	-	TRBV29-1	TRBJ1-2	CSVEEIRPANYGYTF	TGCAGCGTTGAAGAGATCAGACCCGCTAACTATGGCTACACCTTC
-	-	TRBV12-3/TRBV12-4	TRBJ2-1	CASSSRKDNEQFF	TGTGCCAGCAGTTCACGTAAGGACAATGAGCAGTTCTTC
TRBD1	-	TRBV29-1	TRBJ2-1	CSVPKTGWSGNEQFF	TGCAGCGTACCTAAGACAGGGTGGTCGGGCAATGAGCAGTTCTTC
-	-	TRBV24-1	TRBJ2-1	CATSDKGPGYNEQFF	TGTGCCACCAGTGACAAGGGCCCTGGCTACAATGAGCAGTTCTTC